What follows are 19 T cell receptor beta chains derived from one specimen sequenced in a study of T cells in Graves' hyperthyroidism and ophthalmopathy. TCR beta CDR3 sequences were amplified from RNA transcripts. The TCR CDR3 was amplified in a first-round RT-PCR using the HTBI primer set. From the multiplex PCR reads, TCRdb called clonotypes with MiXCR, one entry per CDR3 protein. The sample lists 500,000 or so distinct CDR3 sequences; 15% to 20% were seen once. The sample was blood. These TCRs come from a woman aged 25-40 years with Graves' ophthalmopathy.

At least ten counts were recorded for this clonotype. The gene calls are TRBV13 and TRBJ2-5; unclear D gene. Germline CDR1 and CDR2: PRHDT and FYEKMQ (reference sequence). CDR3 length: 13 amino acids. The V gene lost 4 bases and the J gene lost 5 bases, with 11 bases spanning the gap. DNA for the CDR3: TGTGCCAGCAGCTCCAAGACGGATGAGACCCAGTACTTC. Translating it yields CASSSKTDETQYF.

This clonotype showed up many times. CDR3 DNA: TGTGCCAGCAGCTTAGCGGGACTAGCGGACTACAATGAGCAGTTCTTC. It specifies CASSLAGLADYNEQFF. The chain couples TRBV7-3 to TRBJ2-1; TRBD2 matches at 11 bases. The ends lost 2 bases at V and 3 bases at J; junction bases unmatched: 3. CDR1 is SGHTA and CDR2 is FQGTGA in the germline V gene. This CDR3 is 16 amino acids long.

The V and J genes are TRBV9 and TRBJ2-3; either TRBD1 or TRBD2 may supply D (6 bases each). Looked up from germline, CDR1 is SGDLS and CDR2 is YYNGEE. V was cut by 3 bases and J by 4 bases, with 15 bases left in between. This CDR3 comprises 15 residues. The CDR3 nucleotides read TGTGCCAGCAGCGCATGGGGGGCTGAGGCAGATACGCAGTATTTT. Its protein is CASSAWGAEADTQYF.

This clonotype was seen a few times. This chain uses TRBV28 with TRBJ1-2, with TRBD1 as a possible D gene (6 bases). Germline CDR1 reads MDHEN; CDR2 reads SYDVKM. The V end was cut by 10 bases, the J end by 2 bases, with 23 bases between. The CDR3 is made up of 16 amino acids. The CDR3 reads CATVFGGHTTNYGYTF. In DNA form, the CDR3 reads TGTGCCACCGTATTTGGGGGACATACTACAAACTATGGCTACACCTTC.

In its sample, this clonotype was seen a few times. The chain has TRBV24-1 and TRBJ2-5; 15 positions agree with TRBD2. The CDR3 is made up of 15 amino acids. The ends lost 9 bases at V and 3 bases at J; junction bases unmatched: 4. Germline CDR1 reads KGHDR; CDR2 reads SFDVKD. CDR3 coding DNA: TGTGCCACCGGAGGACTAGCGGGAGGGGAAGAGACCCAGTACTTC. Translating it yields CATGGLAGGEETQYF.

V gene TRBV12-3 or TRBV12-4 combines with J gene TRBJ2-4, with TRBD2 matching 8 bases. The CDR3 loop spans 17 amino acids. V was pared by 5 bases and J by 7 bases, with 16 bases of the junction left unmatched. CDR3 residues: CASSRGGQGVSFNIQYF. CDR3 nucleotide sequence: TGTGCCAGCAGTCGGGGGGGCCAAGGGGTATCATTTAACATTCAGTACTTC.

J is TRBJ2-7 and V is TRBV19; tentatively, D is TRBD2 (5 bases). V was trimmed by 6 bases and J by 2 bases, leaving 20 bases between them. Germline loops: CDR1 LNHDA, CDR2 SQIVND (reference sequence). This CDR3 contains 16 residues. The CDR3 bases are TGTGCCAGTAGCGGAGTTCGGTCGGGAACCCCCTACGAGCAGTACTTC. It translates to CASSGVRSGTPYEQYF.

This clonotype was seen only a few times. The V and J genes are TRBV7-8 and TRBJ1-3; D gene unclear. This CDR3 spans 14 amino acids. The germline gives CDR1 SGHVS, CDR2 FQNEAQ. V lost 2 bases and J 0 bases, leaving 5 bases between the germline ends. CDR3 region: CASSLLTSGNTIYF. The CDR3 DNA reads TGTGCCAGCAGCTTACTCACCTCTGGAAACACCATATATTTT.

This clonotype showed up just a few times. The CDR3 protein is CASSFAGPYGYTF. The CDR3 DNA follows: TGTGCCAGCAGTTTTGCGGGCCCCTATGGCTACACCTTC. The chain couples TRBV28 to TRBJ1-2; D is unclear. Deletions cut 3 bases from V and 4 bases from J, with 9 bases between. The V gene's germline CDR1 is MDHEN and CDR2 SYDVKM. This CDR3 is built from 13 residues.

In this sample, this clonotype turned up a few times. The chain is built from TRBV14 and TRBJ1-6; the D is unclear. Germline CDR1 SGHDN, CDR2 FVKESK. V dropped 0 bases and J dropped 8 bases, with 11 bases sitting between them. There are 15 residues in the CDR3. DNA of the CDR3: TGTGCCAGCAGCCAAGATCTGACATCCTATTCACCCCTCCACTTT. Translating gives CASSQDLTSYSPLHF.

This clonotype has ten or more counts. V and J are TRBV18 and TRBJ2-1; 8 nucleotides match TRBD2. V shed 4 bases, J shed 2 bases, and the junction held 10 bases outside the gene matches. Germline-derived CDR1 and CDR2 are KGHSH and LQKENI. The CDR3 has 17 residues. The CDR3 loop reads CASSLRSGSITYNEQFF. CDR3 nucleotides: TGTGCCAGCTCACTTCGGAGCGGGAGTATCACCTACAATGAGCAGTTCTTC. Complete variable domain (other parts from reference TRBV18 and TRBJ2-1): NAGVMQNPRHLVRRRGQEARLRCSPMKGHSHVYWYRQLPEEGLKFMVYLQKENIIDESGMPKERFSAEFPKEGPSILRIQQVVRGDSAAYFCASSLRSGSITYNEQFFGPGTRLTVL.

In this sample, this clonotype turned up a few times. The gene calls are TRBV19 and TRBJ1-2, with D perhaps matching TRBD1 (6 bases). V lost 8 bases, J lost 4 bases, and 17 bases lay in between. This CDR3 spans 14 amino acids. CDR1 and CDR2 from the germline V gene are LNHDA and SQIVND (reference sequence). In nucleotides, the CDR3 is TGTGCCAGTCTCCATCTTACAGGGACCTATGGCTACACCTTC. This encodes CASLHLTGTYGYTF.

The chain recombines TRBV6-2 or TRBV6-3 with TRBJ2-5, with 7 bases fitting TRBD2. Germline loops: CDR1 MNHEY, CDR2 SVGEGT. The V gene end was trimmed by 6 bases and the J gene end by 4 bases; junction bases not matched to a gene: 5. The CDR3 extends over 13 amino acids. The CDR3: CASRGGVAETQYF. The CDR3 DNA reads as TGTGCCAGCAGGGGAGGGGTCGCAGAGACCCAGTACTTC.

The chain combines TRBV11-2 with TRBJ1-1; possibly TRBD1 for D (6 bases). Trimming took 7 bases from V and 0 from J, leaving 15 bases between them. Germline values: CDR1 SGHAT, CDR2 FQNNGV. The CDR3 is 15 residues long. Written as DNA, the CDR3 is TGTGCCAGCATCCAGGGGACACAAATGAACACTGAAGCTTTCTTT. Translation gives CASIQGTQMNTEAFF.

This clonotype was recorded at least ten times. The gene calls are TRBV7-9 and TRBJ2-1, with D tentatively TRBD1 (5 bases). Germline CDR1 and CDR2: SEHNR and FQNEAQ (reference sequence). The CDR3 is 15 residues long. V was cut by 5 bases and J by 0 bases, with 11 bases left in between. Here the CDR3 DNA reads TGTGCCAGCAGCAGACAGCTTAGCTCCTACAATGAGCAGTTCTTC. Protein: CASSRQLSSYNEQFF.

In its sample, this clonotype was seen many times. The chain carries TRBV28 and TRBJ1-4; possibly TRBD1 for D (5 bases). Trimming pared 5 bases from V and 2 bases from J, leaving 12 bases between. The CDR3 extends over 15 amino acids. Germline V gene data show CDR1 as MDHEN and CDR2 as SYDVKM. The CDR3: CASSPPGLTNEKLFF. Written as DNA, the CDR3 is TGTGCCAGCAGTCCTCCGGGACTGACTAATGAAAAACTGTTTTTT.

The chain recombines TRBV6-2 or TRBV6-3 with TRBJ2-5; TRBD2 matches at 9 bases. J lost 5 bases, V lost 7 bases, and 8 bases had no gene match. CDR1 and CDR2 (germline): MNHEY, SVGEGT. The CDR3 contains 14 residues. In nucleotides, the CDR3 is TGTGCCAGCACCGGGACTAGCAGGACTGAGACCCAGTACTTC. Protein sequence: CASTGTSRTETQYF.

This chain uses TRBV4-3 with TRBJ2-7; the match to TRBD2 covers 7 bases. CDR1 and CDR2 (germline): LGHNA, YSLEER. CDR3 length: 15 amino acids. V lost 5 bases and J lost 7; bases outside the gene matches: 14. CDR3 residues: CASSFPSGGVDEQYF. The CDR3 DNA is TGCGCCAGCAGCTTCCCTAGCGGTGGGGTCGATGAGCAGTACTTC.

This clonotype showed up many times. J is TRBJ1-6 and V is TRBV27, with TRBD1 matching 7 bases. The CDR3 covers 14 residues. Germline CDR1 is MNHEY and CDR2 is SMNVEV (reference sequence). Unmatched junction bases numbered 4, after V lost 5 bases and J lost 6 bases. The CDR3 DNA sequence: TGTGCCAGCAGTATCGGGACAGTTAATTCACCCCTCCACTTT. Translation: CASSIGTVNSPLHF.